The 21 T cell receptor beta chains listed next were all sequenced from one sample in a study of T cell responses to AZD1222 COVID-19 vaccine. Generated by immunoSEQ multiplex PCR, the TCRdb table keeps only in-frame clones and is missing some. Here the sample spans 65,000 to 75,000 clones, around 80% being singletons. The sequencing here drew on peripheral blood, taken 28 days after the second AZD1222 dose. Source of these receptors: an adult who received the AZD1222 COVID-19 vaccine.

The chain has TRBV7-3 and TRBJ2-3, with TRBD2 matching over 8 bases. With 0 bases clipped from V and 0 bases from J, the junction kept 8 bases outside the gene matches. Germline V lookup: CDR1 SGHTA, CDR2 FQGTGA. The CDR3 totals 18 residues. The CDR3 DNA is TGTGCCAGCAGCTTAACGGGTGCGGCTAGCGGGAGCACAGATACGCAGTATTTT. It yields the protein CASSLTGAASGSTDTQYF.

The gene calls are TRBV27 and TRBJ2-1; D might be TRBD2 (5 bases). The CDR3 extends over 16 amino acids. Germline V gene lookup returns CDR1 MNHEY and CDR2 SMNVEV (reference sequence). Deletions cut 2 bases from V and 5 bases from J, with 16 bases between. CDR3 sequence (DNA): TGTGCCAGCAGTTTAGGGCGGCACCGGCGGGACAATGAGCAGTTCTTC. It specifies CASSLGRHRRDNEQFF.

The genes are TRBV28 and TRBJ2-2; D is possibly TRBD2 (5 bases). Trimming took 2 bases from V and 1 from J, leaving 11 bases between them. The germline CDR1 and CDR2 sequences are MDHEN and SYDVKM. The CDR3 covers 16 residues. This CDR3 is CASSLQYGLNTGELFF. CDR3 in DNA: TGTGCCAGCAGTTTACAATACGGACTGAACACCGGGGAGCTGTTTTTT.

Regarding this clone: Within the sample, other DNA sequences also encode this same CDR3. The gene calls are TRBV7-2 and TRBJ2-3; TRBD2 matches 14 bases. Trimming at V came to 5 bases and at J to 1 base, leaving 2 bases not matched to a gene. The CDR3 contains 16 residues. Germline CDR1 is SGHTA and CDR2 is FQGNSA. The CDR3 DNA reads TGTGCCAGCAGCCTGGGACTAGCGGGGGGCACAGATACGCAGTATTTT. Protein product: CASSLGLAGGTDTQYF. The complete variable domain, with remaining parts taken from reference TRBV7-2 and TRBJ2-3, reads GAGVSQSPSNKVTEKGKDVELRCDPISGHTALYWYRQSLGQGLEFLIYFQGNSAPDKSGLPSDRFSAERTGGSVSTLTIQRTQQEDSAVYLCASSLGLAGGTDTQYFGPGTRLTVL.

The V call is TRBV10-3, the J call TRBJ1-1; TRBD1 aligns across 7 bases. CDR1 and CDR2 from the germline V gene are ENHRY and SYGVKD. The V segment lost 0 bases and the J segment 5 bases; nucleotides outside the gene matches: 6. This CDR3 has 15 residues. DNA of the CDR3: TGTGCCATCAGTGAGTCCGCGACAGGGTGGACTGAAGCTTTCTTT. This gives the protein CAISESATGWTEAFF.

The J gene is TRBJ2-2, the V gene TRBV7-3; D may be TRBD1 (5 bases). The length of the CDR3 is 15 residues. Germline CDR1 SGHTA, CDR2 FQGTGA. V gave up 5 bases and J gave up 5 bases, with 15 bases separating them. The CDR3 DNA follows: TGTGCCAGCAGCCCACAGGCCGCAATAACCGGGGAGCTGTTTTTT. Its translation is CASSPQAAITGELFF.

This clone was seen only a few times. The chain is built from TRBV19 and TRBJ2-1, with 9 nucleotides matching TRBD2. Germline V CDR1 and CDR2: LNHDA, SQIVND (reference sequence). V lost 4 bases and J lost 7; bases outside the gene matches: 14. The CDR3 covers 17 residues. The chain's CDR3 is CASSTSRASGRSNEQFF. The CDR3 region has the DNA TGTGCCAGTAGTACCTCAAGGGCCAGCGGGAGGTCTAATGAGCAGTTCTTC.

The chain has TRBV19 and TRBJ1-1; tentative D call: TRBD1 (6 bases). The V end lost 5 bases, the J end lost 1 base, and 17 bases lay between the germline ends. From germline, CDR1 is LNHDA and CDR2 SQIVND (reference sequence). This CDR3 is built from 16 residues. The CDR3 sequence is CASSASGTRKNTEAFF. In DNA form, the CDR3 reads TGTGCCAGTAGTGCCTCCGGGACACGCAAGAACACTGAAGCTTTCTTT.

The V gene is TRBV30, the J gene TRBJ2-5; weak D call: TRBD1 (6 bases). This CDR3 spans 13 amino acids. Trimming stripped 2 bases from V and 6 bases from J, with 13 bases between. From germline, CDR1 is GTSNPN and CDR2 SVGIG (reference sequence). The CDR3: CAWSTGYGQTQYF. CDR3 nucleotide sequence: TGTGCCTGGAGTACAGGGTACGGTCAGACCCAGTACTTC.

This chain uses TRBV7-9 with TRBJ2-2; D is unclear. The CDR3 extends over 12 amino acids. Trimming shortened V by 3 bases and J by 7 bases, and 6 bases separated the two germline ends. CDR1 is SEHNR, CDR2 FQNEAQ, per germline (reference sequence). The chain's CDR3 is CASSFGSGELFF. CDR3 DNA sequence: TGTGCCAGCAGCTTCGGCAGCGGGGAGCTGTTTTTT.

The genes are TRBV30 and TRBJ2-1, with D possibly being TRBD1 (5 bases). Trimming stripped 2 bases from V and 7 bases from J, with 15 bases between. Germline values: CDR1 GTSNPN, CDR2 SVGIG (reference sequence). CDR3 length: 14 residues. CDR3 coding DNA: TGTGCCTGGAGTAGAAACGTTCAGGGTAATGAGCAGTTCTTC. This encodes CAWSRNVQGNEQFF.

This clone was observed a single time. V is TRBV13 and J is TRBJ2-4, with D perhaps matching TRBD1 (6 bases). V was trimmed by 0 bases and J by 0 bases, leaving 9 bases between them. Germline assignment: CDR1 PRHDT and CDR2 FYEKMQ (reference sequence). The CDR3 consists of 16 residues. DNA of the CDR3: TGTGCCAGCAGCTTAGGGACAGGTTTAGCCAAAAACATTCAGTACTTC. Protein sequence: CASSLGTGLAKNIQYF.

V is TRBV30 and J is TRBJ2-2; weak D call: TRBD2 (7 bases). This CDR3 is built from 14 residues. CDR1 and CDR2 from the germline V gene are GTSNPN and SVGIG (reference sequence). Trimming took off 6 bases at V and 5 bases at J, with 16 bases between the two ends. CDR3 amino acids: CACLGGLGTGELFF. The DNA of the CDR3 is TGTGCCTGCCTGGGGGGGCTAGGGACCGGGGAGCTGTTTTTT. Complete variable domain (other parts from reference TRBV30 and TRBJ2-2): SQTIHQWPATLVQPVGSPLSLECTVEGTSNPNLYWYRQAAGRGLQLLFYSVGIGQISSEVPQNLSASRPQDRQFILSSKKLLLSDSGFYLCACLGGLGTGELFFGEGSRLTVL.

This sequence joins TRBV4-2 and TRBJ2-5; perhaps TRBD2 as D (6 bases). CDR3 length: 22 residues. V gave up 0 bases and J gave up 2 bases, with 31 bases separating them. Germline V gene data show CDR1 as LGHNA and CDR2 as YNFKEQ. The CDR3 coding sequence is TGTGCCAGCAGCCAAGACGTTAGGGATGGCGGGGTCGGAGGTGGGGAACAAGAGACCCAGTACTTC. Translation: CASSQDVRDGGVGGGEQETQYF.

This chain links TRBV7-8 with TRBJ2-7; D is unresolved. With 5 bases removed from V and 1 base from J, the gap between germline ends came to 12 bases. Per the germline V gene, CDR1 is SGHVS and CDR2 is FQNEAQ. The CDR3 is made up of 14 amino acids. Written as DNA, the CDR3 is TGTGCCAGCAGCCGTTTTACTGAGTCCTACGAGCAGTACTTC. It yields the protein CASSRFTESYEQYF.

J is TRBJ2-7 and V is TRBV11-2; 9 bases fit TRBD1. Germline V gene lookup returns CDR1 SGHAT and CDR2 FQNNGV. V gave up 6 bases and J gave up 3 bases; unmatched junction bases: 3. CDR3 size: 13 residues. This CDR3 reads CASRGQGYYEQYF. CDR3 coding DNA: TGTGCCAGCAGAGGACAGGGGTACTACGAGCAGTACTTC.

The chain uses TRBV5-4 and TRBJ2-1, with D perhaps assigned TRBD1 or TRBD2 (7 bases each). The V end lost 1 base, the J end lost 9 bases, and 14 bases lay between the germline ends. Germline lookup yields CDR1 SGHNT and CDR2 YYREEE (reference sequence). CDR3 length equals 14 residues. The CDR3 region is CASSLQGGTGEQFF. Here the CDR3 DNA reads TGTGCCAGCAGCTTGCAGGGGGGGACGGGTGAGCAGTTCTTC.

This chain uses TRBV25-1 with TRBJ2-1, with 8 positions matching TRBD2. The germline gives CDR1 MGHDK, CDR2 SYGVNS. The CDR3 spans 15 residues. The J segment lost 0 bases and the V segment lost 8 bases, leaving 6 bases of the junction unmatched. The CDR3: CASQLAGVSYNEQFF. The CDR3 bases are TGTGCCAGCCAGCTAGCGGGTGTCTCCTACAATGAGCAGTTCTTC.

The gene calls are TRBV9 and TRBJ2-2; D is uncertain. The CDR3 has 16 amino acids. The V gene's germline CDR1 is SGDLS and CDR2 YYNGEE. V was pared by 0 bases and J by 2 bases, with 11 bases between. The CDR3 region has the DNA TGTGCCAGCAGCGTAGAGCTCCGAAGAAACACCGGGGAGCTGTTTTTT. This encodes CASSVELRRNTGELFF.

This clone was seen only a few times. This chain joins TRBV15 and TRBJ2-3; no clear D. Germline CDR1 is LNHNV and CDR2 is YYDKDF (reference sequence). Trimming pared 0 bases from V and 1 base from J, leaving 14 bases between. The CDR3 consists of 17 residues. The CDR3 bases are TGTGCCACCAGCAGAGATGTGGCCTCGTGGGGCACAGATACGCAGTATTTT. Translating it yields CATSRDVASWGTDTQYF.

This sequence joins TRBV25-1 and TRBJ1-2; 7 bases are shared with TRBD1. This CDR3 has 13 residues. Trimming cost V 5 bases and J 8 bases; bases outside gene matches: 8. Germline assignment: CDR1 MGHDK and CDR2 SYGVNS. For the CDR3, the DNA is TGTGCCAGCAGTCCTGAGACAGGGCTGGGCTACACCTTC. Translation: CASSPETGLGYTF.